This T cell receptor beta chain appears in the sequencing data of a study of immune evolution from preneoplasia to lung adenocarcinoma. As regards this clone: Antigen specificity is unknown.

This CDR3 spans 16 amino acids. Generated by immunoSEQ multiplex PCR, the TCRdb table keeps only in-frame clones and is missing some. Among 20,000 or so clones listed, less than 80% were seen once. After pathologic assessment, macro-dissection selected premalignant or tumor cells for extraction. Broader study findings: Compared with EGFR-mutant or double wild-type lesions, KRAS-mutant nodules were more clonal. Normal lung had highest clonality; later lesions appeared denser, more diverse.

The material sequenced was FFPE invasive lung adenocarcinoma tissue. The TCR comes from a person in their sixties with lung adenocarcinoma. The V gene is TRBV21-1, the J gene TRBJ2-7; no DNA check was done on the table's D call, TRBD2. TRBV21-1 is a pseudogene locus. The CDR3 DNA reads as TGTGCCAGCAGCCCCCGGGCAGCGGGAGGGCCAGACGAGCAGTACTTC. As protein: CASSPRAAGGPDEQYF.